These 10 T cell receptor beta chains came from one sample sequenced in a study of blood T cell repertoires in COVID-19. Libraries were prepared by immunoSEQ multiplex PCR; TCRdb keeps only in-frame clonotypes and omits some of them. There are some 150,000 clones in the sample; 75% to 90% occur only once, and 2% to 3% lies in the top ten. Sequencing was done on a sample of peripheral blood. The receptors were gathered from a woman between 65 and 79 years old with acute or convalescent COVID-19.

V usage is TRBV7-2 and J usage is TRBJ2-1; D is unclear. The CDR3 extends over 14 amino acids. Germline V gene lookup returns CDR1 SGHTA and CDR2 FQGNSA. Trimming shortened V by 1 base and J by 6 bases, and 10 bases separated the two germline ends. Here the CDR3 DNA reads TGTGCCAGCAGCTTAGAAAACTTCCTCAATGAGCAGTTCTTC. Protein sequence: CASSLENFLNEQFF.

This clone came up once. V gene TRBV18 combines with J gene TRBJ1-2; D possibly corresponds to TRBD1 (5 bases). V lost 3 bases, J lost 6 bases, and 11 bases lay in between. The CDR3 has 13 residues. The germline V gene has CDR1 KGHSH and CDR2 LQKENI. CDR3 DNA sequence: TGTGCCAGCTCACCTTTGGCACAGGATGGCTACACCTTC. Protein: CASSPLAQDGYTF. Supplemented by reference TRBV18 and TRBJ1-2, the full variable domain reads NAGVMQNPRHLVRRRGQEARLRCSPMKGHSHVYWYRQLPEEGLKFMVYLQKENIIDESGMPKERFSAEFPKEGPSILRIQQVVRGDSAAYFCASSPLAQDGYTFGSGTRLTVV.

This sequence joins TRBV5-1 and TRBJ1-6, with TRBD1 matching 9 bases. From germline, CDR1 is SGHRS and CDR2 YFSETQ. V lost 0 bases to trimming and J lost 7 bases; unmatched junction nucleotides: 5. CDR3 length: 16 residues. The DNA for the CDR3 is TGCGCCAGCAGCTTGGATGGACAGGGGCTCAATTCACCCCTCCACTTT. This sequence encodes CASSLDGQGLNSPLHF.

The chain combines TRBV5-1 with TRBJ1-5; D not resolved. Germline V CDR1 and CDR2: SGHRS, YFSETQ. V was cut by 0 bases and J by 6 bases, with 10 bases left in between. CDR3 length: 14 residues. CDR3 DNA sequence: TGCGCCAGCAGCTTGGACGGGGAACGTCAGCCCCAGCATTTT. It translates to CASSLDGERQPQHF.

This clone appeared once. This chain connects TRBV2 to TRBJ1-2; D is unresolved. V lost 7 bases and J lost 5, with 11 bases in between. Germline CDR1 reads SNHLY; CDR2 reads FYNNEI. The CDR3 sequence is 12 residues long. CDR3 sequence: CASNLRPYGYTF. In DNA form, the CDR3 reads TGTGCCAGCAACTTACGCCCTTATGGCTACACCTTC.

This chain joins TRBV13 and TRBJ1-1; 8 bases map to TRBD1. The V gene's germline CDR1 is PRHDT and CDR2 FYEKMQ (reference sequence). Trimming cost V 5 bases and J 5 bases; bases outside gene matches: 7. The CDR3 has 14 amino acids. The CDR3 bases are TGTGCCAGCAGCACCGGACAGGGATCGACTGAAGCTTTCTTT. Encoded protein: CASSTGQGSTEAFF. The entire variable domain, with the rest obtained from reference TRBV13 and TRBJ1-1, is as follows: AAGVIQSPRHLIKEKRETATLKCYPIPRHDTVYWYQQGPGQDPQFLISFYEKMQSDKGSIPDRFSAQQFSDYHSELNMSSLELGDSALYFCASSTGQGSTEAFFGQGTRLTVV.

The chain has TRBV7-2 and TRBJ2-5; 13 bases are shared with TRBD2. V lost 5 bases and J lost 5; bases outside the gene matches: 8. The CDR3 sequence is 16 residues long. Germline CDR1 is SGHTA and CDR2 is FQGNSA. The chain's CDR3 is CASSPRLAGGRETQYF. The CDR3 bases are TGTGCCAGCAGCCCTCGACTAGCGGGGGGCCGGGAGACCCAGTACTTC. The full variable domain, its missing parts supplied by reference TRBV7-2 and TRBJ2-5, is GAGVSQSPSNKVTEKGKDVELRCDPISGHTALYWYRQSLGQGLEFLIYFQGNSAPDKSGLPSDRFSAERTGGSVSTLTIQRTQQEDSAVYLCASSPRLAGGRETQYFGPGTRLLVL.

Only a few counts were recorded for this clone. The gene calls are TRBV19 and TRBJ1-3, with 8 bases matching TRBD1. The V gene's germline CDR1 is LNHDA and CDR2 SQIVND (reference sequence). With 10 bases clipped from V and 0 bases from J, the junction kept 8 bases outside the gene matches. This CDR3 region has 15 residues. CDR3 nucleotide sequence: TGTGCCACCTCGGACAGGGCAAACTCTGGAAACACCATATATTTT. Its protein product is CATSDRANSGNTIYF.

The chain recombines TRBV29-1 with TRBJ1-1; 7 bases align to TRBD1. This CDR3 contains 14 residues. Germline V gives CDR1 SQVTM, CDR2 ANQGSEA. With V trimmed by 6 bases and J by 1 base, 8 bases remained unmatched. The CDR3 DNA reads TGCAGCGTCAGGTTGGGACAGCGGAACACTGAAGCTTTCTTT. Translating gives CSVRLGQRNTEAFF.

This chain connects TRBV7-9 to TRBJ1-1; D is ambiguous. The V gene's germline CDR1 is SEHNR and CDR2 FQNEAQ (reference sequence). The CDR3 runs to 13 residues. Trimming pared 3 bases from V and 0 bases from J, leaving 5 bases between. DNA for the CDR3: TGTGCCAGCAGCTTCGAGGTGAACACTGAAGCTTTCTTT. It encodes CASSFEVNTEAFF.